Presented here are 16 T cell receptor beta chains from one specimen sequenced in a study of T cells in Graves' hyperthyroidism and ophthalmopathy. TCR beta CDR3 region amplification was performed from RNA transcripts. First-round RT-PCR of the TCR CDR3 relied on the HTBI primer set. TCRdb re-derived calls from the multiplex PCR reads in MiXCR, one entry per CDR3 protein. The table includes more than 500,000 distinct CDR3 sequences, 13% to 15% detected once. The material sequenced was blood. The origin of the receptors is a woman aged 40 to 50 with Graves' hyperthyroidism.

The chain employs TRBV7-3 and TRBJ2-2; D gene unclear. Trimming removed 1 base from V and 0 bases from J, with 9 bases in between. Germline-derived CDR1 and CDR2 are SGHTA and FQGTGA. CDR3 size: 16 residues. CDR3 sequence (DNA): TGTGCCAGCAGCTTAAACAGCCCTTCGAACACCGGGGAGCTGTTTTTT. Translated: CASSLNSPSNTGELFF.

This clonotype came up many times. The CDR3 is CASSFAGPNNEQFF. The CDR3, as DNA: TGTGCCAGCAGTTTTGCAGGGCCGAACAATGAGCAGTTCTTC. The J gene is TRBJ2-1, the V gene TRBV27; TRBD1 is a possible D gene (5 bases). Germline loops: CDR1 MNHEY, CDR2 SMNVEV (reference sequence). The CDR3 has 14 residues. Trimming took off 3 bases at V and 5 bases at J, with 11 bases between the two ends.

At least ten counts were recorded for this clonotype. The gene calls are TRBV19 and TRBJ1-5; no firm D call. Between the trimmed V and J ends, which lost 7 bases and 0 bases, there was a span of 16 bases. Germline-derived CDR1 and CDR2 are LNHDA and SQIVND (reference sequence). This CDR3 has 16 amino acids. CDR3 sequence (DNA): TGTGCCAGTAAAGTTGGACGGGGTTATAGCAATCAGCCCCAGCATTTT. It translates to CASKVGRGYSNQPQHF.

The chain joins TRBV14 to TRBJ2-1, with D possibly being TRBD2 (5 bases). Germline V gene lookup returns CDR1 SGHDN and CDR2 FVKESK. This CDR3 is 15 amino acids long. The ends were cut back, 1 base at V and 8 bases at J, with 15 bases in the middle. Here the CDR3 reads CASSQVLGRFDEQFF. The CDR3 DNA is TGTGCCAGCAGCCAAGTCCTGGGGAGATTCGATGAGCAGTTCTTC.

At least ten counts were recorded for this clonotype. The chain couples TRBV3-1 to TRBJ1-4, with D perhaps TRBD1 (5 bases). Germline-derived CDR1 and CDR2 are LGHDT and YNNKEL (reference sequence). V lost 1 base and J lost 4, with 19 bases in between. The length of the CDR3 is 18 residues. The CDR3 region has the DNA TGTGCCAGCAGCCAAGGCAGTCTATTCGGGACCGGTAATGAAAAACTGTTTTTT. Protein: CASSQGSLFGTGNEKLFF.

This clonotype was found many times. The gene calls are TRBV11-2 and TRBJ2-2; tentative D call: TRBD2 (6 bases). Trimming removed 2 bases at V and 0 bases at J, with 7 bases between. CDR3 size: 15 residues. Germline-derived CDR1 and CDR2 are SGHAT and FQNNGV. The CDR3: CASSLLATNTGELFF. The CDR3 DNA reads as TGTGCCAGCAGCTTACTAGCGACGAACACCGGGGAGCTGTTTTTT.

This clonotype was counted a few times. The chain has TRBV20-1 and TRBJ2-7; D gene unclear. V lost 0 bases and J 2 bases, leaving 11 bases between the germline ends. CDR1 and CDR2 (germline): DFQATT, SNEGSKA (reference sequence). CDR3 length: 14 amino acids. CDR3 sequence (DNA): TGCAGTGCTAGAGATCCCGCCGGAGCCTACGAGCAGTACTTC. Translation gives CSARDPAGAYEQYF.

CDR3 DNA: TGTGCCAGCAGCCCGCATCGGGGTCAGCCCACAGATACGCAGTATTTT. This translates into CASSPHRGQPTDTQYF. The chain is built from TRBV7-2 and TRBJ2-3; possible D gene TRBD2, 5 bases. Germline CDR1 and CDR2: SGHTA and FQGNSA. Trimming took off 5 bases at V and 2 bases at J, with 17 bases between the two ends. The CDR3 has 16 amino acids.

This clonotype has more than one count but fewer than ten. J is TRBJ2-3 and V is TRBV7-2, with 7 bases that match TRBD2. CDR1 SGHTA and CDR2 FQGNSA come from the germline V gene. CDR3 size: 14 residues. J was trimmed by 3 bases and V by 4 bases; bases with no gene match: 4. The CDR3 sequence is CASSSLADTDTQYF. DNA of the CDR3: TGTGCCAGCAGCTCGCTAGCGGATACAGATACGCAGTATTTT.

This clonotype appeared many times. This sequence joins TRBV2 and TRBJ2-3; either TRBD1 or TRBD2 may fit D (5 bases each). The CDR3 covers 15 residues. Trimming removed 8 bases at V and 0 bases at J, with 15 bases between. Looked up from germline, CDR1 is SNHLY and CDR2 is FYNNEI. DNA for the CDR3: TGTGCCAGCGAGGGGACCAGCGGTAGCACAGATACGCAGTATTTT. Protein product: CASEGTSGSTDTQYF.

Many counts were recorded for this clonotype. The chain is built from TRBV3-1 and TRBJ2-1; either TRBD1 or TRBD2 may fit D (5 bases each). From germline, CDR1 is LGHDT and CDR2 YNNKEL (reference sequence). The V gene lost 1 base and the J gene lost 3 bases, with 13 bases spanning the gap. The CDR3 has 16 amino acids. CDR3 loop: CASSQAGRAVYNEQFF. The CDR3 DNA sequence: TGTGCCAGCAGCCAAGCAGGGCGGGCCGTCTACAATGAGCAGTTCTTC.

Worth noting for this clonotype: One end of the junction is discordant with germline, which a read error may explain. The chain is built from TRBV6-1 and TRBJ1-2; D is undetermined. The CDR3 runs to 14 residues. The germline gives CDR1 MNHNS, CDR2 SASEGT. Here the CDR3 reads CASCERSRDYGYTF. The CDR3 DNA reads TGTGCCAGCTGTGAAAGATCTAGGGACTATGGCTACACCTTC.

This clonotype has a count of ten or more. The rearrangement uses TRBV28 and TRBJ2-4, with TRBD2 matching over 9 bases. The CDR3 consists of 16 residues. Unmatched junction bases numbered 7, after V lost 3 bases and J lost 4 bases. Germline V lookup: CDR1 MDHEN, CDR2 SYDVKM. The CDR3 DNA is TGTGCCAGCAGTTTTCTCCTAGCGGGATTAAAAAACATTCAGTACTTC. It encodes CASSFLLAGLKNIQYF.

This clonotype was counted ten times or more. In DNA, the CDR3 is TGTGCCAGCAGTTTATCCCTGACTAGCGGAAAAGAGCAGTACTTC. Protein product: CASSLSLTSGKEQYF. The chain recombines TRBV28 with TRBJ2-7, with 9 bases that match TRBD2. Germline assignment: CDR1 MDHEN and CDR2 SYDVKM. This CDR3 has 15 residues. With V trimmed by 1 base and J by 7 bases, 8 bases remained unmatched.

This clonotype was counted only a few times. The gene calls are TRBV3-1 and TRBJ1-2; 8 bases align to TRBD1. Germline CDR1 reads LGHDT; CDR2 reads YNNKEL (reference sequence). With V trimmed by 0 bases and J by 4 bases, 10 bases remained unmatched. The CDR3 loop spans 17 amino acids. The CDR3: CASSQEGDRGGSYGYTF. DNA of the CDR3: TGTGCCAGCAGCCAAGAAGGTGACAGGGGAGGAAGCTATGGCTACACCTTC. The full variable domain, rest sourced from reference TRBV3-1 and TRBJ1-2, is DTAVSQTPKYLVTQMGNDKSIKCEQNLGHDTMYWYKQDSKKFLKIMFSYNNKELIINETVPNRFSPKSPDKAHLNLHINSLELGDSAVYFCASSQEGDRGGSYGYTFGSGTRLTVV.

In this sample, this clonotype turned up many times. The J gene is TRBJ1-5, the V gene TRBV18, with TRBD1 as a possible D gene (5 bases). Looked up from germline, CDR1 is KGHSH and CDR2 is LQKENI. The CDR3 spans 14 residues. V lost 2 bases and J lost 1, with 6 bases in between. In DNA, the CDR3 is TGTGCCAGCTCACCAAGGGACAGCAATCAGCCCCAGCATTTT. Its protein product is CASSPRDSNQPQHF.